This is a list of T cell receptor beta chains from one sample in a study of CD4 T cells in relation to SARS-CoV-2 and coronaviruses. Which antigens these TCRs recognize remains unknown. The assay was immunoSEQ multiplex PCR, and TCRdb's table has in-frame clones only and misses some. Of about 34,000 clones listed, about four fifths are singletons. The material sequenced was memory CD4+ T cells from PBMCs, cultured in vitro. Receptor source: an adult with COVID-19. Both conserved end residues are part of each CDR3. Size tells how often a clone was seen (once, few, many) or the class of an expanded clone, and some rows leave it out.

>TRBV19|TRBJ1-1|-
CASSIGGVNTEAFF
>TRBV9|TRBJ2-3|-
CASSVGPTLSTDTQYF
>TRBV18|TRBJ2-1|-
CASSAPGLAGGFEQFF
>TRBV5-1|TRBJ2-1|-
CASSEPRAVLEQFF
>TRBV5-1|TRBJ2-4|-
CASSLGSWGGTFAKNIQYF
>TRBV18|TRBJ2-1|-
CASSPPPGLAGGRSSYNEQFF
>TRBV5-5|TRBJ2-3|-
CASTRVWGTDTQYF
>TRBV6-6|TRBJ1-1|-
CASSSPGQASGTEAFF
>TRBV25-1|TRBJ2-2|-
CASNRLAGAANTGELFF
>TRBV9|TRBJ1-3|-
CASSFTGGGGNTIYF
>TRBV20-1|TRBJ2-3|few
CSARGTDTQYF
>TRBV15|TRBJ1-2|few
CATSRDRNGYTF
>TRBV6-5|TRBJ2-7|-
CASSYGTGGNEQYF
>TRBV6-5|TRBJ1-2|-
CASRARGNYGYTF
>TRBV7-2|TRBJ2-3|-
CASSLRRLAGDTQYF
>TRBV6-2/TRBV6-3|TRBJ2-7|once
CASSYFGGRSGEQYF
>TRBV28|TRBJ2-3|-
CASSRGATDTQYF
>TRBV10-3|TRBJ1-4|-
CAISDPMGGAEKLFF
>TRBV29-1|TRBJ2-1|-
CSVDRLAGASEQFF
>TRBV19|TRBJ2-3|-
CASSIRPSDTQYF
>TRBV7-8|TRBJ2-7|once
CASNSERQGFEQYF
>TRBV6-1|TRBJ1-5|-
CASSEAGGGGQPQHF
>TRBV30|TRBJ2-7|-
CAWSSQYEQYF
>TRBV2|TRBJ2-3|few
CASSGTSSTDTQYF
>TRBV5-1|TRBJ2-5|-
CASSFFLAGGGETQYF